This T cell receptor beta chain emerged from a study of blood T cell repertoires in COVID-19. About the research overall: Material from acute and convalescent COVID-19 was sourced from the United States, Italy and Spain.

CDR1 SQVTM and CDR2 ANQGSEA come from the germline V gene. The CDR3 consists of 15 residues. V was cut by 2 bases and J by 1 base, with 14 bases left in between. How the authors handled the data: Cell counts per sample came from amplifying reference gene primers. Only in-frame clones appear in the TCRdb table, and some are missing; sequencing was by immunoSEQ multiplex PCR. The V and J calls and clone size were taken over from that table, and D and trimming were inferred from the DNA. The sample includes some 400,000 clones, approximately 91% seen only once; the top ten take more than 0.85%. Sequences were obtained from PBMCs or T cells enriched from blood (not recorded which). This receptor was taken from a woman in her forties who had been exposed to COVID-19. The genes are TRBV29-1 and TRBJ1-1; possibly TRBD1 for D (5 bases). This CDR3 reads CSVEKQALGNTEAFF. CDR3 nucleotides: TGCAGCGTTGAAAAACAGGCCCTAGGGAACACTGAAGCTTTCTTT.